This T cell receptor beta chain was observed in a study of blood T cells in healthy people across ages (dated by TCRdb to 2015 to 2017). With respect to the entire study: In model experiments, template switching captured about one uniquely barcoded TCR beta cDNA molecule for every two T cells. Age-related changes in TCR beta repertoire diversity were measured in the study by deep sequencing normalized with unique cDNA molecular identifiers. The donors were split into four age groups: young (average roughly 15 years), middle-aged (roughly 39), aged (approximately 60) and long-lived (roughly 80). To avoid experimental bias, donors of different ages were randomly spread across the sequencing lanes. For two donors (one aged 18 to 29 and one aged 80 or older), the study analyzed two additional independent replicas of 1 million unique cDNA reads from the same blood draw. Results and caveats for the whole study, not just this receptor: Because the CMV infection status of the donors was unknown, age-related changes in expanded clonotypes may potentially have been confounded. Estimates of total diversity based on one million sequenced T cells were considered lower bounds and underestimates. The long-lived group showed more naive CD4+ T cells, fewer expanded clones and increased TCR diversity than the aged group, suggesting age selection. Because profiling used bulk unsorted PBMCs, naive and antigen-experienced compartments could not be compared conclusively. Observed TCR beta diversity per million T cells fell roughly linearly with age, and a significant reduction was already apparent by age around 44. A strong correlation was found between observed TCR beta diversity and the percentage of naive T cells measured by flow cytometry.

As concerns this clonotype: Its antigen has not been determined. No much larger clonotype is one base removed from it; base qualities were not supplied.

Libraries were built with 5' RACE. The data were produced on an Illumina HiSeq 2500. A second PCR of about 6 to 12 cycles was run with a J-beta primer mix and a sample-barcoded 5' primer. A template-switch 5' adaptor carrying 12 random nucleotides introduced a unique molecular identifier onto each TCR beta cDNA molecule. Each sample yielded at least 2.5 million CDR3-containing paired-end reads. All of the RNA was converted into first-strand cDNA using the Mint cDNA synthesis kit, with a TRBC-specific oligonucleotide serving as the primer. Following uracil-DNA glycosylase treatment, all cDNA underwent a first 18-cycle PCR with the universal primers M1SS and BC2_uni_R. In the original analysis: Normalization of each sample was performed by random selection of 1 million high-quality reads, each carrying a distinct molecular identifier. Reads with shared molecular identifiers were discarded instead of being binned into consensus sequences. MiTCR, run with a Q25 quality threshold and the strictest error-elimination algorithm, handled CDR3 identification, clonotype clustering and error correction. Lower-bound total TCR beta diversity was estimated with a nonparametric unseen species model using Euler transformation. TCRdb reprocessed the public reads (quality trimming at Q25 with fastp, clone calling with MiXCR) and kept in-frame beta chains. Rows are combined by CDR3 protein, so each entry shows the most common genes and DNA. For this entry, the V and J calls and clone size follow TCRdb and not the study's own pipeline. Present in this sample are about 1.8 million distinct CDR3 sequences, less than 50% of which were seen just once. The ten largest account for more than 2% of the sample.

V is pruned by 5 bases and J by 3 bases, leaving 7 bases of the junction without a gene match. The germline V gene (reference sequence) yields SGHAT for CDR1 and FQDESV for CDR2. Counted from cysteine to phenylalanine, this CDR3 has 16 amino acids. Just the 48-base CDR3 DNA is kept, in frame starting at base 1. Systemically healthy Caucasian individuals from Russia, 35 to 40 in total and aged about 6 to 95 years, were included as donors. Each donor gave around 9.9 milliliters of peripheral blood, collected into EDTA-treated Vacutainer tubes. Ficoll-Paque density-gradient centrifugation was used to isolate PBMCs, with at least 6.5 million per sample. Total RNA was extracted from PBMCs with Trizol reagent, with at least 6 micrograms obtained per sample. Naive CD45RAhigh/CD27high T cell percentages were measured by flow cytometry on a PBMC aliquot from every donor.

The source material was blood. The TCR sequence derives from a woman in her 40s in good health. This chain joins TRBV11-1 to TRBJ2-1; 10 middle bases align to TRBD2. The DNA reads as follows: TGTGCCAGCAGCCGAGCGGGGGGGAATCACTACAATGAGCAGTTCTTC. The resulting protein is CASSRAGGNHYNEQFF.